The text below deals with one TCR beta chain. As yet, its antigen is unknown. Positive CCR7 selection of CD45RO-negative cells yielded the naive CD8 cells, and terminally differentiated effector memory CD45RA+ cells were excluded. The entry originates in a study of shared clonotypes between healthy human individuals. The assay was immunoSEQ multiplex PCR, and TCRdb's table has in-frame clones only and misses some. This sample has 600,000 or so clones, with roughly 98% found just once. General study points: Estimated clonotype richness was generally higher in naive than memory subsets. Represented genetic and exposure-history diversity was restricted by having few donors.

CDR3 size: 13 residues. The ends were cut back, 5 bases at V and 8 bases at J, with 13 bases in the middle. CDR1 SGHAT and CDR2 FQNNGV come from the germline V gene. The sequenced material came from naive CD8+ T cells sorted from blood. The chain uses TRBV11-2 and TRBJ2-1; D is possibly TRBD2 (6 bases). This TCR was sampled from a man aged 25-45 years in good health. This CDR3 reads CASSPTSLDEQFF. For the CDR3, the DNA is TGTGCCAGCAGCCCGACTAGTTTGGATGAGCAGTTCTTC.